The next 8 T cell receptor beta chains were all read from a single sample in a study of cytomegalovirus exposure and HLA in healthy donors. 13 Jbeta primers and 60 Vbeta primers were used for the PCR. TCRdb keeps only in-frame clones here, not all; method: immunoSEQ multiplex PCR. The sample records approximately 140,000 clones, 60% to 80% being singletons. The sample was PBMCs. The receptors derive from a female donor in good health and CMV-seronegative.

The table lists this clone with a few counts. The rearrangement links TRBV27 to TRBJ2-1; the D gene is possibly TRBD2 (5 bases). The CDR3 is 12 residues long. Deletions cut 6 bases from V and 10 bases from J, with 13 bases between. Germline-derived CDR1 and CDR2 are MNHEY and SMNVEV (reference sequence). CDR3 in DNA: TGTGCCAGCAGCCTTGTCTCGGGGGAGCAGTTCTTC. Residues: CASSLVSGEQFF.

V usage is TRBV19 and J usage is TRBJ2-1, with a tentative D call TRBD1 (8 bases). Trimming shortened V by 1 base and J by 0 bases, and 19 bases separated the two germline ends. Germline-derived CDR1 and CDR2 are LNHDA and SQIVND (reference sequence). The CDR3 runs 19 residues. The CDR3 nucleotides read TGTGCCAGTAGTATAGGGACAGGGCCGAGGACTAGCTCCTACAATGAGCAGTTCTTC. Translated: CASSIGTGPRTSSYNEQFF.

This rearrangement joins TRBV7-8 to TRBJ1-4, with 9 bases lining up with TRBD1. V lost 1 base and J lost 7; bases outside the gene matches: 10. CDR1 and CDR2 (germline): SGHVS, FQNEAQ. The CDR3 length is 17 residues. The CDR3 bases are TGTGCCAGCAGCTTAGGGGGGACAGGGTCCCTTGGTGAAAAACTGTTTTTT. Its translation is CASSLGGTGSLGEKLFF.

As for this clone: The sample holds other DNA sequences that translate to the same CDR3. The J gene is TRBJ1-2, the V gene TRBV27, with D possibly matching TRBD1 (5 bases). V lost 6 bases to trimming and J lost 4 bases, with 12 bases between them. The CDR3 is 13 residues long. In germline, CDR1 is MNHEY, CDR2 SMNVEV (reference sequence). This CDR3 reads CASREGSRYGYTF. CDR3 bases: TGTGCCAGCAGGGAGGGGTCCCGCTATGGCTACACCTTC.

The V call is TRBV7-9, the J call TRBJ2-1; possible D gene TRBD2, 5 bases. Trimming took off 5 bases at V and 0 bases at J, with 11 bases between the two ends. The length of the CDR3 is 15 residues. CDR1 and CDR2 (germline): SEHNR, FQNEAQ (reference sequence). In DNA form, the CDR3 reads TGTGCCAGCAGCCACCTAGCTGGCTCCTACAATGAGCAGTTCTTC. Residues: CASSHLAGSYNEQFF.

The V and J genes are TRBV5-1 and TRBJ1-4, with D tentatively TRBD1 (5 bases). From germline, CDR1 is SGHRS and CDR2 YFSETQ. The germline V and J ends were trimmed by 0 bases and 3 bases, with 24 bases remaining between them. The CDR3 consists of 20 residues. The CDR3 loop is CASSLALALGGEGPNEKLFF. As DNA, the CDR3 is TGCGCCAGCAGCTTGGCCCTCGCGTTGGGAGGGGAAGGACCTAATGAAAAACTGTTTTTT.

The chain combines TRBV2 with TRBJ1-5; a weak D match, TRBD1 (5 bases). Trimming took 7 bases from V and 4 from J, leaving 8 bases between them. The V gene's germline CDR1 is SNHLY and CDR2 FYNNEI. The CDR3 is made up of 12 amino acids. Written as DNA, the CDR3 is TGTGCCAGCACGCAGGGAAATCAGCCCCAGCATTTT. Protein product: CASTQGNQPQHF.

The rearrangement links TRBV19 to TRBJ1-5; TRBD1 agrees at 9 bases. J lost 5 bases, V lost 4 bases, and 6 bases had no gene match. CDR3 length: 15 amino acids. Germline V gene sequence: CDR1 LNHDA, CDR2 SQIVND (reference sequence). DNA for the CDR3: TGTGCCAGTAGTACAGGACAGGGGAAATATCAGCCCCAGCATTTT. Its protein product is CASSTGQGKYQPQHF.